This T cell receptor beta chain was captured in a study of regulatory and conventional T cells in RAG deficiency. The study, taken as a whole, reports: Other subsets showed around 10-fold reductions, but Treg unique TCR beta sequences fell roughly 110-fold in these patients. Patient subsets had shorter CDR3s; Omenn Treg-Tconv overlap exceeded 90%.

The sorted conventional CD4+ T cells were CD25-low and CD127-high, with genomic DNA sequenced. Points on this clone: Its antigen is not known.

The CDR3 totals 15 residues. The germline CDR1 and CDR2 sequences are LNHDA and SQIVND (reference sequence). Trimming shortened V by 4 bases and J by 7 bases, and 17 bases separated the two germline ends. Clones were sequenced by immunoSEQ multiplex PCR, and TCRdb holds only the in-frame ones, with some missing. The table records 45,000 to 50,000 clones, about 90% of them present only once. These records were also assigned to another study, of regulatory T cells. That work states: Amplification used 52 TRBV primers and 13 TRBJ primers. Patient repertoires had restricted TRB V-J pairs and skewed V and J usage, most in Tregs.

This clonotype was sampled from a human donor in good health. The sequenced material came from CD4+ effector T cells sorted from blood. The gene calls are TRBV19 and TRBJ1-5, with D possibly being TRBD1 (5 bases). In DNA, the CDR3 is TGTGCCAGTAGTACCACATCGGGGGGGGGACAGCCCCAGCATTTT. This sequence encodes CASSTTSGGGQPQHF.